This T cell receptor (beta chain) was identified during a study of blood T cell repertoires in COVID-19. This clone showed up just a few times. The junction had 0 bases not matched to a gene; V was cut back by 3 bases and J by 0 bases. Germline values: CDR1 KGHSH, CDR2 LQKENI. The CDR3 has 14 amino acids. The method was immunoSEQ multiplex PCR; TCRdb's version includes in-frame clones alone and lacks a portion of them. The sample has around 37,000 clones, around 87% seen once. The specimen sequenced was peripheral blood. The sequence was collected from a man aged 45-65 years with active or convalescent COVID-19. The chain couples TRBV18 to TRBJ2-7; 9 bases fit TRBD1. In DNA form, the CDR3 reads TGTGCCAGCTCACCGGGACAGGGCTCCTACGAGCAGTACTTC. Amino acid sequence: CASSPGQGSYEQYF.